One and the same sample provided the 7 T cell receptor beta chains below, sequenced in a study of blood T cell repertoires in COVID-19. Measured with immunoSEQ multiplex PCR; TCRdb has only the in-frame clones, and not every one. The top ten hold roughly 8.7% of the sample, which has around 190,000 clones, roughly four fifths seen once. The sequencing sample was made of PBMCs or T cells enriched from blood (not recorded which). These receptors all stem from a man between 40 and 49 years old who had recovered from COVID-19.

V and J are TRBV19 and TRBJ1-3, with 7 nucleotides matching TRBD1. Unmatched junction bases numbered 7, after V lost 7 bases and J lost 4 bases. The CDR3 runs to 14 residues. The germline V gene has CDR1 LNHDA and CDR2 SQIVND (reference sequence). The CDR3 coding sequence is TGTGCCAGTACCCCAGGGGGGCCAGGAAACACCATATATTTT. Protein product: CASTPGGPGNTIYF.

This chain uses TRBV6-5 with TRBJ1-5; maybe TRBD1 (6 bases). Germline V gene sequence: CDR1 MNHEY, CDR2 SVGAGI. V lost 6 bases to trimming and J lost 3 bases, with 15 bases between them. The CDR3 spans 15 residues. The CDR3, as DNA: TGTGCCAGCAGAGCAGACAGGTCTCTCAATCAGCCCCAGCATTTT. This translates into CASRADRSLNQPQHF.

The chain employs TRBV5-1 and TRBJ2-2; possibly TRBD1 for D (6 bases). CDR1 and CDR2 (germline): SGHRS, YFSETQ. Trimming pared 2 bases from V and 3 bases from J, leaving 11 bases between. CDR3 length equals 15 residues. CDR3 sequence (DNA): TGCGCCAGCAGCTTTCAGGGGAAACACACCGGGGAGCTGTTTTTT. Protein sequence: CASSFQGKHTGELFF. The full variable domain, its missing parts supplied by reference TRBV5-1 and TRBJ2-2, is KAGVTQTPRYLIKTRGQQVTLSCSPISGHRSVSWYQQTPGQGLQFLFEYFSETQRNKGNFPGRFSGRQFSNSRSEMNVSTLELGDSALYLCASSFQGKHTGELFFGEGSRLTVL.

The chain recombines TRBV9 with TRBJ1-5, with a weak D call TRBD1 (6 bases). V lost 3 bases and J 1 base, leaving 8 bases between the germline ends. Germline loops: CDR1 SGDLS, CDR2 YYNGEE. The CDR3 covers 14 residues. CDR3: CASSGRGSNQPQHF. Here the CDR3 DNA reads TGTGCCAGCAGCGGCAGGGGAAGCAATCAGCCCCAGCATTTT.

This sequence joins TRBV27 and TRBJ1-6; no clear D. With 3 bases removed from V and 1 base from J, the gap between germline ends came to 13 bases. CDR1 and CDR2 from the germline V gene are MNHEY and SMNVEV (reference sequence). The CDR3 is made up of 17 amino acids. This CDR3 reads CASSLGGYGSYNSPLHF. For the CDR3, the DNA is TGTGCCAGCAGTTTGGGAGGGTATGGGTCCTATAATTCACCCCTCCACTTT.

This clone was counted only a few times. The chain combines TRBV9 with TRBJ2-3; the match to TRBD2 covers 8 bases. The CDR3 totals 13 residues. Germline CDR1 and CDR2: SGDLS and YYNGEE. The V segment lost 4 bases and the J segment 7 bases; nucleotides outside the gene matches: 5. CDR3 in amino acids: CASSSAGEYTQYF. The CDR3, as DNA: TGTGCCAGCAGCTCAGCGGGAGAATATACGCAGTATTTT.

V gene TRBV18 combines with J gene TRBJ1-1; D possibly corresponds to TRBD1 (6 bases). Germline CDR1 KGHSH, CDR2 LQKENI. The CDR3 covers 14 residues. V lost 6 bases and J 6 bases, leaving 17 bases between the germline ends. CDR3 sequence: CASSTVGQGSEAFF. Here the CDR3 DNA reads TGTGCCAGCTCCACCGTAGGGCAGGGGTCTGAAGCTTTCTTT. Filled out from reference TRBV18 and TRBJ1-1, the complete variable domain reads NAGVMQNPRHLVRRRGQEARLRCSPMKGHSHVYWYRQLPEEGLKFMVYLQKENIIDESGMPKERFSAEFPKEGPSILRIQQVVRGDSAAYFCASSTVGQGSEAFFGQGTRLTVV.